The entry below describes one TCR beta chain. Its antigen is undetermined. Primers included in the PCR were 60 Vbeta and 13 Jbeta primers. Generated by immunoSEQ multiplex PCR, the TCRdb table keeps only in-frame clones and is missing some. The sample carries some 140,000 clones, about 80% recorded once. The CDR3 runs 13 residues. Trimming at V came to 10 bases and at J to 0 bases, leaving 6 bases not matched to a gene. Germline V lookup: CDR1 ENHRY, CDR2 SYGVKD. The entry originates in a study of cytomegalovirus exposure and HLA in healthy donors. Study-wide findings and caveats: Indistinguishability led to the exclusion of some V segments, TRBV6-2 and TRBV6-3 included. A later analysis reportedly found fewer N-insertions in an Asian-associated ancestry cluster than the roughly 670-donor mean. Under in vitro conditions, a few CMV-associated chains were confirmed as specific for CMV antigens.

The donors, nominally healthy at sampling, likely had unrecorded immune exposures. The V gene is TRBV10-3, the J gene TRBJ2-7; 7 positions match TRBD1. Source material: PBMCs. This receptor was obtained from a man aged 25-40 years in good health and CMV-seronegative. The CDR3 DNA is TGTGCCACTACGGGACAGAGCTCCTACGAGCAGTACTTC. Its protein product is CATTGQSSYEQYF.